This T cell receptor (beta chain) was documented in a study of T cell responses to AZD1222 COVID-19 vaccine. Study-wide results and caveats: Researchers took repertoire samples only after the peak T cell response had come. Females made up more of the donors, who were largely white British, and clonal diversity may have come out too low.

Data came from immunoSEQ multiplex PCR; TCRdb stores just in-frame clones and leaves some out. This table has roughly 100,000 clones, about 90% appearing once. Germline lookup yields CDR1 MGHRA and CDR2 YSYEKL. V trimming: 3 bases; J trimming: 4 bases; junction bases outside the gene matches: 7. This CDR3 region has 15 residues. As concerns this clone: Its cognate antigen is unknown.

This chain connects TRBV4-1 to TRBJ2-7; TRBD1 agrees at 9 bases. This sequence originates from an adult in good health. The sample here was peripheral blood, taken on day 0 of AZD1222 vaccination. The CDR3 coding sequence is TGCGCCAGCAGCCAGGGGACAGGGATTATGTACGAGCAGTACTTC. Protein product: CASSQGTGIMYEQYF.